Sequencing of this T cell receptor beta chain was carried out in a study of cytomegalovirus exposure and HLA in healthy donors. Across the whole study: Around 86 million unique TCRs, all from HLA-typed donors, were included in an early release of the data. Study-wide points: Data from an earlier analysis indicated that most TCR beta V segments were productive either about 87% or about 30% of the time.

The PCR ran on 60 Vbeta and 13 Jbeta primers. Per the original data handling: There were about 80 million unique TCR beta chains by a later count, and around 10 million of them were shared. Repertoires were generated with immunoSEQ multiplex PCR, while TCRdb's copy carries only in-frame clones and drops some. That table furnishes V, J and clone size, whereas the DNA furnished D and trimming. Among 170,000 or so clones, about three quarters were seen once, and the ten largest hold about 1.4%. This clone has a single count. Its antigen remains unidentified. This receptor was taken from a woman in her thirties in good health and CMV-seronegative. Material: PBMCs.

The CDR3: CASSPTGARGYTF. DNA for the CDR3: TGTGCCAGCAGCCCGACAGGGGCGCGGGGCTACACCTTC. The chain employs TRBV6-5 and TRBJ1-2; the match to TRBD1 covers 8 bases. With 6 bases clipped from V and 8 bases from J, the junction kept 8 bases outside the gene matches. This CDR3 is built from 13 residues. Per the germline V gene, CDR1 is MNHEY and CDR2 is SVGAGI.